This T cell receptor beta chain was recovered during a study of blood T cell repertoires in COVID-19. Sequencing used immunoSEQ multiplex PCR; TCRdb keeps in-frame clones, though not all of them. The table shows approximately 190,000 clones, with 86% occurring only once. Sequencing was carried out using PBMCs or T cells enriched from blood (not recorded which). This TCR came from a woman in her thirties or forties in a cohort exposed to, infected with or recovered from COVID-19 (not recorded which).

In nucleotides, the CDR3 is TGTGCCAGCATGCGACCAGTAGCGTATGGCTACACCTTC. It is translated as CASMRPVAYGYTF. The chain is built from TRBV6-5 and TRBJ1-2; D uncertain. The ends were cut back, 7 bases at V and 5 bases at J, with 14 bases in the middle. The V gene's germline CDR1 is MNHEY and CDR2 SVGAGI. The CDR3 runs 13 residues.